One and the same sample provided the 23 T cell receptor beta chains below, sequenced in a study of cytomegalovirus exposure and HLA in healthy donors. Some clones are missing from TCRdb's copy, which holds only in-frame ones; the method was immunoSEQ multiplex PCR. This sample has roughly 120,000 clones, with about nine tenths found just once. Sample: PBMCs. The receptors stem from a man aged 18 to 30 in good health and CMV-seronegative.

This sequence joins TRBV5-1 and TRBJ2-1; 8 bases match TRBD1. CDR1 is SGHRS and CDR2 is YFSETQ in the germline V gene. The CDR3 contains 13 residues. V was pared by 4 bases and J by 7 bases, with 4 bases of the junction left unmatched. CDR3: CASSRDRSNEQFF. CDR3 bases: TGCGCCAGCAGCCGGGACAGGTCGAATGAGCAGTTCTTC.

This clone was seen more than once but under ten times. V usage is TRBV14 and J usage is TRBJ1-3, with D unresolved. CDR3 length: 15 residues. Germline CDR1 SGHDN, CDR2 FVKESK. The V and J ends lost 0 bases and 2 bases respectively, with 8 bases between them. CDR3 loop: CASSQDAGAGNTIYF. The CDR3 DNA follows: TGTGCCAGCAGCCAAGACGCCGGGGCTGGAAACACCATATATTTT.

This chain uses TRBV19 with TRBJ1-3; 7 bases agree with TRBD1. This CDR3 region has 13 residues. CDR1 LNHDA and CDR2 SQIVND come from the germline V gene (reference sequence). V gave up 8 bases and J gave up 8 bases; unmatched junction bases: 9. CDR3 protein: CASAVDRADTIYF. The CDR3 DNA follows: TGTGCCAGTGCCGTTGACAGGGCGGACACCATATATTTT. The whole variable domain, remainder taken from reference TRBV19 and TRBJ1-3, is DGGITQSPKYLFRKEGQNVTLSCEQNLNHDAMYWYRQDPGQGLRLIYYSQIVNDFQKGDIAEGYSVSREKKESFPLTVTSAQKNPTAFYLCASAVDRADTIYFGEGSWLTVV.

The chain employs TRBV4-1 and TRBJ2-3, with D unclear. The CDR3 runs to 14 residues. CDR1 is MGHRA, CDR2 YSYEKL, per germline. Deletions cut 4 bases from V and 2 bases from J, with 10 bases between. The CDR3 protein is CASSLVGSTDTQYF. CDR3 nucleotide sequence: TGCGCCAGCAGCCTAGTCGGGTCCACAGATACGCAGTATTTT.

The chain links TRBV10-3 to TRBJ1-1; tentatively, D is TRBD1 (6 bases). Trimming took 6 bases from V and 0 from J, leaving 11 bases between them. CDR3 size: 14 residues. The V gene's germline CDR1 is ENHRY and CDR2 SYGVKD. The CDR3 region has the DNA TGTGCCATCAGAGCGACAGGCATGAACACTGAAGCTTTCTTT. Its translation is CAIRATGMNTEAFF.

The rearrangement joins TRBV18 to TRBJ2-1; D is undetermined. The CDR3 extends over 12 amino acids. Germline values: CDR1 KGHSH, CDR2 LQKENI. The V and J ends lost 3 bases and 10 bases respectively, with 10 bases between them. The CDR3 DNA follows: TGTGCCAGCTCACCCCGACTTTGGGAGCAGTTCTTC. This sequence encodes CASSPRLWEQFF.

The CDR3 region has the DNA TGTGCCAGCAGACTCGGGACAGGGGGCATCACCGGGGAGCTGTTTTTT. Encoded protein: CASRLGTGGITGELFF. The genes are TRBV6-6 and TRBJ2-2; 12 bases fit TRBD1. V gave up 6 bases and J gave up 4 bases; unmatched junction bases: 6. The CDR3 consists of 16 residues. CDR1 and CDR2 from the germline V gene are MNHNY and SVGAGI (reference sequence).

This rearrangement joins TRBV7-8 to TRBJ2-7; D is possibly TRBD2 (5 bases). The CDR3 has 15 amino acids. Germline CDR1 and CDR2: SGHVS and FQNEAQ. The germline V and J ends were trimmed by 0 bases and 2 bases, with 11 bases remaining between them. The CDR3 DNA sequence: TGTGCCAGCAGCTTAGCCCGGACGGGAACCTACGAGCAGTACTTC. It translates to CASSLARTGTYEQYF.

V gene TRBV4-1 combines with J gene TRBJ2-1; TRBD2 agrees at 7 bases. Germline V lookup: CDR1 MGHRA, CDR2 YSYEKL. V shed 0 bases and J 15 bases; nucleotides not matched to a gene: 14. The CDR3 spans 15 residues. The CDR3 coding sequence is TGCGCCAGCAGCCAAGATCTGCATATATCTAGCGGCCGGTTCTTC. This gives the protein CASSQDLHISSGRFF.

This clone was found a few times. V gene TRBV10-3 combines with J gene TRBJ1-2; 7 bases match TRBD1. V gave up 4 bases and J gave up 8 bases; unmatched junction bases: 1. CDR1 ENHRY and CDR2 SYGVKD come from the germline V gene. This CDR3 region has 11 residues. The CDR3 sequence is CAISAGGGYTF. The CDR3 nucleotides read TGTGCCATCAGTGCAGGGGGAGGCTACACCTTC.

The rearrangement uses TRBV6-1 and TRBJ2-7; 9 nucleotides align to TRBD2. Germline CDR1 reads MNHNS; CDR2 reads SASEGT. The V gene end was trimmed by 3 bases and the J gene end by 2 bases; junction bases not matched to a gene: 14. This CDR3 comprises 18 residues. CDR3 region: CASSDPTYEAGGPYEQYF. The CDR3 DNA sequence: TGTGCCAGCAGTGACCCAACATATGAAGCGGGAGGCCCCTACGAGCAGTACTTC.

This clone was seen more than once but under ten times. The chain links TRBV19 to TRBJ1-2; 9 nucleotides line up with TRBD1. The CDR3 has 16 amino acids. Unmatched junction bases numbered 5, after V lost 0 bases and J lost 3 bases. Germline V lookup: CDR1 LNHDA, CDR2 SQIVND (reference sequence). The CDR3: CASSIEPGQGYYGYTF. The CDR3 nucleotides are TGTGCCAGTAGTATAGAACCGGGACAGGGATACTATGGCTACACCTTC.

The rearrangement joins TRBV5-1 to TRBJ2-1, with 10 bases matching TRBD2. Germline V gene sequence: CDR1 SGHRS, CDR2 YFSETQ. J gave up 7 bases and V 2 bases, and 12 bases lay outside the gene matches. The CDR3 loop spans 17 amino acids. In DNA, the CDR3 is TGCGCCAGCAGCTTAGAGGGACTAGCGACCCTAGAAAATGAGCAGTTCTTC. This codes for CASSLEGLATLENEQFF.

The chain recombines TRBV6-5 with TRBJ1-5, with a possible D match to TRBD1 (6 bases). The V end was cut by 6 bases, the J end by 2 bases, with 14 bases between. CDR3 size: 15 residues. CDR1 and CDR2 (germline): MNHEY, SVGAGI. The CDR3 nucleotides are TGTGCCAGCAGCAGGGGTTTTGGTGGCAATCAGCCCCAGCATTTT. This gives the protein CASSRGFGGNQPQHF.

The chain carries TRBV6-6 and TRBJ2-5; possibly TRBD2 for D (5 bases). The ends were cut back, 4 bases at V and 1 base at J, with 13 bases in the middle. CDR1 is MNHNY, CDR2 SVGAGI, per germline (reference sequence). The CDR3 extends over 15 amino acids. The CDR3 DNA is TGTGCCAGCAGTTCGGTACTAGGATCCCAAGAGACCCAGTACTTC. Its translation: CASSSVLGSQETQYF.

The sample holds one count of this clone. CDR3 nucleotide sequence: TGTGCCATCAGTTCGACAGGGGGCAGTTGGAATGAGCAGTTCTTC. It is translated as CAISSTGGSWNEQFF. The chain is built from TRBV10-3 and TRBJ2-1; 10 bases line up with TRBD1. Germline V gene lookup returns CDR1 ENHRY and CDR2 SYGVKD. This CDR3 has 15 amino acids. J gave up 7 bases and V 5 bases, and 8 bases lay outside the gene matches.

This chain connects TRBV7-8 to TRBJ1-2; 8 nucleotides agree with TRBD1. The CDR3 length is 17 residues. V shed 4 bases and J 4 bases; nucleotides not matched to a gene: 14. Per the germline V gene, CDR1 is SGHVS and CDR2 is FQNEAQ. CDR3 region: CASSSGQGPSRAYGYTF. CDR3 coding DNA: TGTGCCAGCAGCTCTGGACAGGGTCCCAGTCGCGCCTATGGCTACACCTTC.

The chain recombines TRBV10-3 with TRBJ1-1; no firm D call. Germline lookup yields CDR1 ENHRY and CDR2 SYGVKD. V shed 2 bases and J shed 6 bases, with 13 bases lying between them. This CDR3 is built from 14 residues. The CDR3 bases are TGTGCCATCAGTGAGACGCCGGTCCCCTCTGAAGCTTTCTTT. Translating it yields CAISETPVPSEAFF.

The chain links TRBV4-3 to TRBJ1-1; the match to TRBD1 covers 7 bases. Germline V gives CDR1 LGHNA, CDR2 YSLEER. The CDR3 spans 15 residues. The J segment lost 5 bases and the V segment lost 4 bases, leaving 10 bases of the junction unmatched. The CDR3 DNA follows: TGCGCCAGCAGCCGAGGAACAGGGGCGCGTACTGAAGCTTTCTTT. Translating gives CASSRGTGARTEAFF.

This rearrangement joins TRBV28 to TRBJ2-1, with TRBD2 matching 7 bases. Trimming took 11 bases from V and 9 from J; bases not matched to a gene: 10. The CDR3 spans 12 residues. Germline-derived CDR1 and CDR2 are MDHEN and SYDVKM. CDR3 sequence reads: CAFGEGRGEQFF. The CDR3 nucleotides read TGTGCCTTCGGGGAGGGGCGTGGTGAGCAGTTCTTC.

V usage is TRBV19 and J usage is TRBJ1-1, with D uncertain. The CDR3 extends over 13 amino acids. Germline assignment: CDR1 LNHDA and CDR2 SQIVND (reference sequence). Trimming took 7 bases from V and 0 from J, leaving 9 bases between them. In DNA form, the CDR3 reads TGTGCCAGTACCATCGGGATGAACACTGAAGCTTTCTTT. It encodes CASTIGMNTEAFF.

About this clone: A much larger clone lies one base from this, so it may be a read error. Other nucleotide sequences from this sample produce the same CDR3. The chain combines TRBV27 with TRBJ2-2, with D perhaps matching TRBD1 (5 bases). The CDR3 sequence is 14 residues long. Germline V gene data show CDR1 as MNHEY and CDR2 as SMNVEV (reference sequence). The CDR3 region is CASSLAGKTGELFF. CDR3 DNA: TGTGCCAGTAGTTTGGCAGGGAAAACCGGGGAGCTGTTTTTT.

The chain joins TRBV7-9 to TRBJ2-3; possible D gene TRBD2, 5 bases. The germline gives CDR1 SEHNR, CDR2 FQNEAQ (reference sequence). The CDR3 loop spans 19 amino acids. The ends were cut back, 5 bases at V and 2 bases at J, with 26 bases in the middle. CDR3 loop: CASSPGIVSKISHTDTQYF. For the CDR3, the DNA is TGTGCCAGCAGCCCGGGAATAGTCTCAAAGATATCCCACACAGATACGCAGTATTTT.